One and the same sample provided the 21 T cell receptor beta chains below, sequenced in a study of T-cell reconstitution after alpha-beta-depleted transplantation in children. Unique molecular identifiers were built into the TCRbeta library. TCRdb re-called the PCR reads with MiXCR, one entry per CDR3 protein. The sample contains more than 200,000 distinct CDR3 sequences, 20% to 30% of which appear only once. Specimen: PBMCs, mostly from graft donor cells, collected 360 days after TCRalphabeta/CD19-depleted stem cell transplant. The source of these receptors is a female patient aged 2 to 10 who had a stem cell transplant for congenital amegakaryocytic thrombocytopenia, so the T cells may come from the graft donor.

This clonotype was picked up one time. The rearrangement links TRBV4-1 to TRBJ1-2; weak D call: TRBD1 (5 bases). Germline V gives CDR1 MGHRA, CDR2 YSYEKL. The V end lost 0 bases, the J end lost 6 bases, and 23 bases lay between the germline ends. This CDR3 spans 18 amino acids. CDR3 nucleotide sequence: TGCGCCAGCAGCCAAGATCGGGGCGCGAGCGTGAAGACTCATGGCTACACCTTC. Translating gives CASSQDRGASVKTHGYTF.

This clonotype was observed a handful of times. The CDR3 spells CASTMVGSWANEQFF. The DNA for the CDR3 is TGTGCCAGTACAATGGTGGGTAGCTGGGCCAATGAGCAGTTCTTC. The chain carries TRBV19 and TRBJ2-1; D unclear. The germline gives CDR1 LNHDA, CDR2 SQIVND (reference sequence). This CDR3 has 15 amino acids. The V gene lost 7 bases and the J gene lost 6 bases, with 19 bases spanning the gap. The full variable domain, with the rest looked up from reference TRBV19 and TRBJ2-1, is DGGITQSPKYLFRKEGQNVTLSCEQNLNHDAMYWYRQDPGQGLRLIYYSQIVNDFQKGDIAEGYSVSREKKESFPLTVTSAQKNPTAFYLCASTMVGSWANEQFFGPGTRLTVL.

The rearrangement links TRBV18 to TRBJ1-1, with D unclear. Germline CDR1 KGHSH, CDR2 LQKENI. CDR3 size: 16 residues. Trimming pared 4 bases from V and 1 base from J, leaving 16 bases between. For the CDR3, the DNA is TGTGCCAGCTCACACCAGACGGGGAGATGGAACACTGAAGCTTTCTTT. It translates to CASSHQTGRWNTEAFF.

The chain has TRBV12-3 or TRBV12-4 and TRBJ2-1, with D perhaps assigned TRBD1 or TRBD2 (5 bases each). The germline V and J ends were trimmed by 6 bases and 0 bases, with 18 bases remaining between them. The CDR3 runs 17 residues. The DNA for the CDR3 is TGTGCCAGCAGACCCATTCCGGGACCCAGCTCCTACAATGAGCAGTTCTTC. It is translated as CASRPIPGPSSYNEQFF.

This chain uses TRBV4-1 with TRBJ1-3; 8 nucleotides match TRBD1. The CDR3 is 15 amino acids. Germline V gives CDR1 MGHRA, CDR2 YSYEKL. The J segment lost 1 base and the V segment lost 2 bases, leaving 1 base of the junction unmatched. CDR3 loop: CASSQRTGSGNTIYF. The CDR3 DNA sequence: TGCGCCAGCAGCCAACGGACAGGGTCTGGAAACACCATATATTTT.

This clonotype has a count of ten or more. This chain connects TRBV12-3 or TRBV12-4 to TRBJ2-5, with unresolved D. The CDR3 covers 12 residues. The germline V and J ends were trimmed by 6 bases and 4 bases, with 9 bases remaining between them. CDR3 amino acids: CASSLPRETQYF. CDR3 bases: TGTGCCAGCAGCTTGCCGCGAGAGACCCAGTACTTC.

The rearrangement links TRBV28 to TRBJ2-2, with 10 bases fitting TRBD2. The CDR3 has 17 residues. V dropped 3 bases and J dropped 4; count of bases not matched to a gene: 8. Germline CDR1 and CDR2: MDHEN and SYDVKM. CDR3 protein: CASSFGGLAGATGELFF. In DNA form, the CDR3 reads TGTGCCAGCAGTTTCGGGGGCCTAGCGGGAGCCACCGGGGAGCTGTTTTTT.

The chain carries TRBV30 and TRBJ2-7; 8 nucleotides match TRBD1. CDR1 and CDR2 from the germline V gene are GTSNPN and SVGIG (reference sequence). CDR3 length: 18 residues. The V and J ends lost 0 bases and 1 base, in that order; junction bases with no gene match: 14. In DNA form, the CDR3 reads TGTGCCTGGAGTGTACAGTTGGCAGGGGGCATGGGTTCCTACGAGCAGTACTTC. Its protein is CAWSVQLAGGMGSYEQYF.

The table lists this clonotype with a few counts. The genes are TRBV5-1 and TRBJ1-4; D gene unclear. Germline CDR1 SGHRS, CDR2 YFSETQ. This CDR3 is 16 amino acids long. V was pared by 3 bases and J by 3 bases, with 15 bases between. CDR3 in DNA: TGCGCCAGCAGCTCGAAAGAGGGTTGGGCTAATGAAAAACTGTTTTTT. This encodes CASSSKEGWANEKLFF.

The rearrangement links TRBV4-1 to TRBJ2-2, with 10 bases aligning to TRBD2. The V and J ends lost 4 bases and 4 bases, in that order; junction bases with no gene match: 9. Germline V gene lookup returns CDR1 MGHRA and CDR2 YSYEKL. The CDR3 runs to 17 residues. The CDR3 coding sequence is TGCGCCAGCAGCCTCCTCGGACTAGCGGTTGTCACCGGGGAGCTGTTTTTT. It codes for CASSLLGLAVVTGELFF.

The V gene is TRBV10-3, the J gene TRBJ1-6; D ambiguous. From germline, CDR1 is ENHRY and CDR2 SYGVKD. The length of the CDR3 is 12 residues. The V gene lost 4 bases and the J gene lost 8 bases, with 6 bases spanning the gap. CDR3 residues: CAISGEDSPLHF. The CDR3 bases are TGTGCCATCAGTGGTGAGGATTCACCCCTCCACTTT.

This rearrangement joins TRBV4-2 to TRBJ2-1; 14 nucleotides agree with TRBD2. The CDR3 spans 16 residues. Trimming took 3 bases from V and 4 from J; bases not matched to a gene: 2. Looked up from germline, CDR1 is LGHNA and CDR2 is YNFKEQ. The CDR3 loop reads CASSQGLAGVYNEQFF. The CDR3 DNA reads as TGTGCCAGCAGCCAGGGACTAGCGGGAGTGTACAATGAGCAGTTCTTC.

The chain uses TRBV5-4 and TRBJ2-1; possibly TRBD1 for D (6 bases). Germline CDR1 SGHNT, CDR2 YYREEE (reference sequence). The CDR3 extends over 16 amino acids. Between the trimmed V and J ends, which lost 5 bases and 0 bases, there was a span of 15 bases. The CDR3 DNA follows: TGTGCCAGCAGTTCACAGGGTCGCGGCTCCTACAATGAGCAGTTCTTC. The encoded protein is CASSSQGRGSYNEQFF.

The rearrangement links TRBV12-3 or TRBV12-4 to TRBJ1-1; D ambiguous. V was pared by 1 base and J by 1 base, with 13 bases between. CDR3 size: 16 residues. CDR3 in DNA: TGTGCCAGCAGTTTAGATTTATTGGCGCGGAACACTGAAGCTTTCTTT. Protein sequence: CASSLDLLARNTEAFF.

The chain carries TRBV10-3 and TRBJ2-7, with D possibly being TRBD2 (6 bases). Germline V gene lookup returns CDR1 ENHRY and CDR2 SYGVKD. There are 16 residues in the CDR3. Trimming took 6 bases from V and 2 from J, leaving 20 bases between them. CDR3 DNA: TGTGCCATCAGCGAGACCGGGACTCTAAACCCCTACGAGCAGTACTTC. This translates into CAISETGTLNPYEQYF.

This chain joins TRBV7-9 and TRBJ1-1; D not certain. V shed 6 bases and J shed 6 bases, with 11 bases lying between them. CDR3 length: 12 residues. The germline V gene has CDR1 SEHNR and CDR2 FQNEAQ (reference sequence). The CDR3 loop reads CASSSRSPEAFF. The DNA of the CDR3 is TGTGCCAGCAGTTCAAGATCCCCTGAAGCTTTCTTT. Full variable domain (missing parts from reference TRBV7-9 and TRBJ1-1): DTGVSQNPRHKITKRGQNVTFRCDPISEHNRLYWYRQTLGQGPEFLTYFQNEAQLEKSRLLSDRFSAERPKGSFSTLEIQRTEQGDSAMYLCASSSRSPEAFFGQGTRLTVV.

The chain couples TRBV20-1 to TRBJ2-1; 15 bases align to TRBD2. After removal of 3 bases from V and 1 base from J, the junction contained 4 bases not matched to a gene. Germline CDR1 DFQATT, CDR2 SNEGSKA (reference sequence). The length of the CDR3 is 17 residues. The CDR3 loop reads CSARGGTSGRSYNEQFF. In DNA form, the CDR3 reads TGCAGTGCTAGGGGCGGGACTAGCGGGAGGTCCTACAATGAGCAGTTCTTC.

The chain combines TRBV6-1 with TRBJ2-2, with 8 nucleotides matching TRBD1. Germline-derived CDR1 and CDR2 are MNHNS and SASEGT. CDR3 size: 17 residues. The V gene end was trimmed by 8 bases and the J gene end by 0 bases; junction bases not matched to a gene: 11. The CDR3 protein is CASLNSRQGSNTGELFF. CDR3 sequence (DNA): TGTGCCAGCTTGAACTCCCGACAGGGGTCGAACACCGGGGAGCTGTTTTTT.

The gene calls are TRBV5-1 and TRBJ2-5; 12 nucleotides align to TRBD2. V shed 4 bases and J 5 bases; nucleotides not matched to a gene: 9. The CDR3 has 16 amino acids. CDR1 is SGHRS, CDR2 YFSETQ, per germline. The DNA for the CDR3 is TGCGCCAGCAGCGTCACGACTAGCGGGAGAGGGGAGACCCAGTACTTC. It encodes CASSVTTSGRGETQYF.

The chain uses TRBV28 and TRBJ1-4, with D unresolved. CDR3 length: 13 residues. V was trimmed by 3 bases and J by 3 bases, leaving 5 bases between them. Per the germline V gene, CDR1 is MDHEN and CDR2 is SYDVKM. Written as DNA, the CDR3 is TGTGCCAGCAGTTTTCGAGCTAATGAAAAACTGTTTTTT. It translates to CASSFRANEKLFF.

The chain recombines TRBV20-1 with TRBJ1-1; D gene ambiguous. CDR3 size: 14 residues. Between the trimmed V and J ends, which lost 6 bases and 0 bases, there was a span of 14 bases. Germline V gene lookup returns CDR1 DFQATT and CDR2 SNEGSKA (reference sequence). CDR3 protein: CSALVPVMNTEAFF. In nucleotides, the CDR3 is TGCAGTGCCCTAGTCCCAGTTATGAACACTGAAGCTTTCTTT.